What follows describes a single T cell receptor beta chain. The data belong to a study of T cell responses to AZD1222 COVID-19 vaccine. CDR1 and CDR2 (germline): MNHEY, SVGEGT. The CDR3 spans 14 residues. V shed 3 bases and J shed 6 bases, with 13 bases lying between them. The assay was immunoSEQ multiplex PCR, and TCRdb's table has in-frame clones only and misses some. The sample holds some 130,000 clones, 75% to 95% seen once. Material: peripheral blood, obtained 28 days after the second AZD1222 dose. The sequence derives from an adult who received the AZD1222 COVID-19 vaccine. The chain has TRBV6-2 or TRBV6-3 and TRBJ2-3; D possibly matches TRBD1 or TRBD2 (6 bases each). In nucleotides, the CDR3 is TGTGCCAGCAGTTATTGGGGGGCGGAGGATACGCAGTATTTT. Amino acid sequence: CASSYWGAEDTQYF.